The 9 T cell receptor beta chains presented below share a single source sample, sequenced in a study of shared clonotypes between healthy human individuals. Method: immunoSEQ multiplex PCR; TCRdb's copy keeps in-frame clones and lacks some. The sample has 2 million to 2.5 million clones; more than 85% are singletons. Sequences were obtained from naive CD4+ T cells from PBMCs. Subset described: CD45RA+ positively selected. The receptors were gathered from a man aged 18 to 35 in good health. Some clones in this sample may be carry-over from other donors' samples.

This clone was counted between two and nine times. This chain uses TRBV5-1 with TRBJ1-2; D perhaps matches TRBD1 (5 bases). CDR3 length: 15 amino acids. The germline V gene has CDR1 SGHRS and CDR2 YFSETQ. Trimming pared 3 bases from V and 8 bases from J, leaving 20 bases between. DNA of the CDR3: TGCGCCAGCAGCTCCGGGGCGAGGGCCCCTGGGGGCTACACCTTC. This encodes CASSSGARAPGGYTF. Using reference TRBV5-1 and TRBJ1-2 for the parts outside the CDR3, the full variable domain is KAGVTQTPRYLIKTRGQQVTLSCSPISGHRSVSWYQQTPGQGLQFLFEYFSETQRNKGNFPGRFSGRQFSNSRSEMNVSTLELGDSALYLCASSSGARAPGGYTFGSGTRLTVV.

The chain combines TRBV29-1 with TRBJ2-3; TRBD1 or TRBD2 may be the D gene (5 bases each). Trimming pared 6 bases from V and 5 bases from J, leaving 9 bases between. The V gene's germline CDR1 is SQVTM and CDR2 ANQGSEA. The CDR3 contains 11 residues. The CDR3 nucleotides read TGCAGCGTGAGGGGTCTAGATACGCAGTATTTT. Its translation is CSVRGLDTQYF.

The chain has TRBV7-6 and TRBJ2-7; D unclear. The germline gives CDR1 SGHVS, CDR2 FNYEAQ. Trimming stripped 5 bases from V and 7 bases from J, with 9 bases between. The CDR3 extends over 11 amino acids. The CDR3 DNA reads TGTGCCAGCAGCGAGACTGGTGAGCAGTACTTC. It codes for CASSETGEQYF.

The V call is TRBV15, the J call TRBJ1-1; perhaps TRBD1 as D (5 bases). The CDR3 consists of 15 residues. The germline CDR1 and CDR2 sequences are LNHNV and YYDKDF (reference sequence). V lost 0 bases, J lost 1 base, and 9 bases lay in between. CDR3 region: CATSRDPGQNTEAFF. The CDR3 nucleotides are TGTGCCACCAGCAGAGATCCAGGGCAGAACACTGAAGCTTTCTTT.

This chain uses TRBV28 with TRBJ2-1; 8 nucleotides line up with TRBD2. The V gene's germline CDR1 is MDHEN and CDR2 SYDVKM. The length of the CDR3 is 15 residues. V lost 4 bases, J lost 3 bases, and 5 bases stayed unmatched. CDR3 DNA: TGTGCCAGCAGTTCAGGCGGGGGGCTCTACAATGAGCAGTTCTTC. Its protein product is CASSSGGGLYNEQFF.

The rearrangement joins TRBV4-1 to TRBJ2-1; 9 bases map to TRBD2. Unmatched junction bases numbered 12, after V lost 0 bases and J lost 3 bases. The germline V gene encodes CDR1 MGHRA and CDR2 YSYEKL. The CDR3 totals 19 residues. The CDR3: CASSQDSSPTSGYYNEQFF. The CDR3 region has the DNA TGCGCCAGCAGCCAAGACAGCTCGCCGACTAGCGGATACTACAATGAGCAGTTCTTC.

This clone came up a few times. The chain carries TRBV4-2 and TRBJ1-1; 8 bases agree with TRBD1. Germline CDR1 and CDR2: LGHNA and YNFKEQ. The CDR3 covers 15 residues. The J segment lost 4 bases and the V segment lost 0 bases, leaving 4 bases of the junction unmatched. The CDR3 is CASSQEPDRGTEAFF. For the CDR3, the DNA is TGTGCCAGCAGCCAAGAGCCCGACAGGGGCACTGAAGCTTTCTTT.

The chain carries TRBV7-9 and TRBJ1-2; TRBD1 matches at 8 bases. The CDR3 contains 13 residues. The ends lost 8 bases at V and 2 bases at J; junction bases unmatched: 4. CDR1 and CDR2 from the germline V gene are SEHNR and FQNEAQ (reference sequence). This CDR3 reads CASYGQGNYGYTF. The CDR3, as DNA: TGTGCCAGCTATGGACAGGGCAACTATGGCTACACCTTC.

Regarding this clone: This specimen includes other DNA sequences encoding the same CDR3. The CDR3 DNA follows: TGCGCCAGCAGCTTAGGGGGGAGGGCCAGCACAGATACGCAGTATTTT. Protein product: CASSLGGRASTDTQYF. The chain combines TRBV5-1 with TRBJ2-3, with D possibly TRBD2 on 7 matching bases. This CDR3 contains 16 residues. Looked up from germline, CDR1 is SGHRS and CDR2 is YFSETQ. V shed 2 bases and J shed 0 bases, with 13 bases lying between them.